This T cell receptor beta chain comes out of a study of T-cell reconstitution after alpha-beta-depleted transplantation in children. The CDR3 has 15 amino acids. V lost 5 bases and J lost 2, with 13 bases in between. The V gene's germline CDR1 is SGHTA and CDR2 FQGNSA. As it was prepared, the TCRbeta library received unique molecular identifiers. TCRdb independently ran MiXCR on the PCR reads; one entry per CDR3 protein. The table has approximately 240,000 distinct CDR3 sequences, about a tenth seen once; the top ten hold 5% to 7%. This receptor was identified in a human donor who donated a stem cell graft to a child with acute lymphoblastic leukemia. The rearrangement joins TRBV7-2 to TRBJ1-3, with D tentatively TRBD1 (5 bases). This material consisted of PBMCs from the stem cell graft donor, taken from the stem cell graft. The CDR3 coding sequence is TGTGCCAGCAGCAATATTTTAGGGGCTGGAAACACCATATATTTT. Translating it yields CASSNILGAGNTIYF.